This T cell receptor beta chain was documented in a study of T cell responses to AZD1222 COVID-19 vaccine. Assay used: immunoSEQ multiplex PCR; TCRdb lists only in-frame clones, some missing. This table has roughly 200,000 clones, approximately 90% appearing once. CDR3 length equals 15 residues. Germline CDR1 SGHTA, CDR2 FQGNSA. Germline trimming cut 5 bases from V and 3 bases from J; bases unmatched to any gene: 10. The source is an adult who received the MenACWY meningococcal vaccine as a control. V and J are TRBV7-2 and TRBJ2-7; TRBD2 matches 7 bases. The sample here was peripheral blood, taken 28 days after the second dose of the MenACWY control vaccine. The DNA for the CDR3 is TGTGCCAGCAGCCCGGGGGGAGGGCCAAACTACGAGCAGTACTTC. Its protein is CASSPGGGPNYEQYF.